This TCR beta chain was sequenced for a study of blood T cell repertoires in COVID-19. Of note for this clone: Relative to the germline gene, one junction end is altered; a read error may explain this.

Per the original data handling: By means of reference gene primer amplification, nucleated cell counts were estimated. Produced via immunoSEQ multiplex PCR; TCRdb's table is partial and in-frame only. The DNA gave D and trimming, while V, J and clone size come from that table. Among more than 250,000 clones listed, about nine tenths were seen once. Sequencing input: peripheral blood. This TCR came from a man aged 45-65 years with active or convalescent COVID-19.

DNA of the CDR3: TGTGCCAGCACCCGGTCCAGCGGGCGACCGAAAGTCTTC. Its protein product is CASTRSSGRPKVF. V is TRBV6-5 and J is TRBJ2-1, with D perhaps matching TRBD2 (6 bases). CDR3 length: 13 amino acids. CDR1 is MNHEY, CDR2 SVGAGI, per germline.